This TCR beta chain was captured in a study of blood T cell repertoires in COVID-19. In the study overall: The study drew acute and convalescent COVID-19 samples from the United States, Italy and Spain. T cells, B-cell-depleted T cells, or PBMCs supplied cDNA or gDNA.

In the original analysis: Amplification with reference gene primers provided the estimates of nucleated cell counts. Sequencing used immunoSEQ multiplex PCR; TCRdb keeps in-frame clones, though not all of them. V, J and clone size were drawn from that table, and D and trimming were deduced from the DNA. The table includes a few hundred thousand clones, around 89% detected once. CDR3 length: 12 residues. Germline V gives CDR1 SEHNR, CDR2 FQNEAQ (reference sequence). The V gene lost 1 base and the J gene lost 11 bases, with 9 bases spanning the gap. Seattle participants joined during active infection and were tracked over time.

The sequencing sample was made of peripheral blood. The TCR was taken from a woman aged 45-59 years with COVID-19, enrolled during active disease. The rearrangement joins TRBV7-9 to TRBJ2-1, with D unclear. The CDR3 here is CASSLDVSQQFF. Written as DNA, the CDR3 is TGTGCCAGCAGCTTAGATGTATCTCAGCAGTTCTTC.